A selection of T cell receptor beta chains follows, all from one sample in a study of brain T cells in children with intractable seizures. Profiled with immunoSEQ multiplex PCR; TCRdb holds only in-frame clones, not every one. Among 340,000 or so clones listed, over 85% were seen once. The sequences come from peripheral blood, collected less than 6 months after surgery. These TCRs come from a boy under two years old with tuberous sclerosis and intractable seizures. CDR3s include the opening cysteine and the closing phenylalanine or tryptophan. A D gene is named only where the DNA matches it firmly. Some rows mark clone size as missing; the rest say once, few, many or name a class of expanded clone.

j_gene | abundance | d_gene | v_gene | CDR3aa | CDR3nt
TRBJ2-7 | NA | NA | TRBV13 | CASSPNSYEQYF | TGTGCCAGCAGCCCGAACTCCTACGAGCAGTACTTC
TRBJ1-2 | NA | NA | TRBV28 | CASSFDRGSNYGYTF | TGTGCCAGCAGTTTTGACAGAGGATCTAACTATGGCTACACCTTC
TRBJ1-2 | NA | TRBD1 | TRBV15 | CATSQDRGDGYTF | TGTGCCACCAGCCAAGACAGGGGTGATGGCTACACCTTC
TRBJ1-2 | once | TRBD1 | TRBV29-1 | CSVGEGGLGGYTF | TGCAGCGTTGGAGAAGGGGGCTTAGGGGGCTACACCTTC
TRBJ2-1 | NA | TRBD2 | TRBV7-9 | CASNNLSGSYYNEQFF | TGTGCCAGCAACAACCTTAGCGGGAGTTATTACAATGAGCAGTTCTTC
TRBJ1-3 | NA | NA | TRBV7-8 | CASSPQPLFDRLTGNTIYF | TGTGCCAGCAGCCCACAACCCCTCTTCGACAGGCTGACTGGAAACACCATATATTTT
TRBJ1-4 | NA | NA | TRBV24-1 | CATSGRPMSSNEKLFF | TGTGCCACCTCGGGCCGACCCATGAGTTCTAATGAAAAACTGTTTTTT
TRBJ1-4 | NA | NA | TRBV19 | CASSIPTVQVSNEKLFF | TGTGCCAGTAGTATTCCCACCGTACAGGTTTCGAATGAAAAACTGTTTTTT
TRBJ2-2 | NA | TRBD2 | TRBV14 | CASSQEKGLADSTGELFF | TGTGCCAGCAGCCAAGAAAAGGGACTAGCGGATTCCACCGGGGAGCTGTTTTTT
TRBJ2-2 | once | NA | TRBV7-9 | CASSSTDTGELFF | TGTGCCAGCAGCTCAACAGACACCGGGGAGCTGTTTTTT
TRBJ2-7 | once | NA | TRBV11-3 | CASSLNRNYEQYF | TGTGCCAGCAGCTTAAACAGGAACTACGAGCAGTACTTC
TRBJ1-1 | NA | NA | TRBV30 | CAWSLRTVPLNTEAFF | TGTGCCTGGAGTCTTCGGACAGTACCCTTGAACACTGAAGCTTTCTTT
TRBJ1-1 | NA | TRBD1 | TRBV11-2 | CASSRGPGQGGTEAFF | TGTGCCAGCAGCAGGGGGCCTGGGCAGGGGGGCACTGAAGCTTTCTTT
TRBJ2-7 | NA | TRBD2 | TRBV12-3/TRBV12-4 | CASSSGGAEEQYF | TGTGCCAGCAGTAGCGGGGGGGCGGAAGAGCAGTACTTC
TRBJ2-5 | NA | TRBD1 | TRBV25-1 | CASRATGGRQETQYF | TGTGCCAGCAGAGCGACAGGGGGCCGACAAGAGACCCAGTACTTC
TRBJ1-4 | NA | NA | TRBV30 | CAWSVGQGIGNEKLFF | TGTGCCTGGAGTGTTGGGCAGGGGATAGGTAATGAAAAACTGTTTTTT
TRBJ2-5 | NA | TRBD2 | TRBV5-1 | CASSLPASGQETQYF | TGCGCCAGCAGCTTACCCGCTAGCGGTCAAGAGACCCAGTACTTC
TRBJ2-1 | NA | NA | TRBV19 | CASSIDTGHNEQFF | TGTGCCAGTAGTATAGATACAGGGCACAATGAGCAGTTCTTC
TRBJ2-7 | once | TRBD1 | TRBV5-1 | CASSWGQGAAYEQYF | TGCGCCAGCAGCTGGGGACAGGGGGCAGCCTACGAGCAGTACTTC
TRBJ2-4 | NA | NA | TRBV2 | CASSERWTKNIQYF | TGTGCCAGCAGTGAGAGGTGGACCAAAAACATTCAGTACTTC
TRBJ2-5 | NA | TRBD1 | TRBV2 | CASRSPGQGRETQYF | TGTGCCAGCAGGTCGCCGGGACAGGGAAGAGAGACCCAGTACTTC
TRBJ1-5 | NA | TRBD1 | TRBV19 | CASSLNRDRPSNQPQHF | TGTGCCAGTAGTCTGAATCGGGACAGACCTAGCAATCAGCCCCAGCATTTT
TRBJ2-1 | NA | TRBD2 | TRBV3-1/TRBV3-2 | CASSQGGGISYNEQFF | TGTGCCAGCAGCCAAGGGGGGGGGATCTCCTACAATGAGCAGTTCTTC
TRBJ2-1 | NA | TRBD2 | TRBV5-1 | CASSLAYSSGGFNEQFF | TGCGCCAGCAGCTTGGCTTATTCCAGCGGGGGGTTCAATGAGCAGTTCTTC
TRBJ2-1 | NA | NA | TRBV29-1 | CSVEQVAEQFF | TGCAGCGTTGAACAGGTAGCGGAGCAGTTCTTC
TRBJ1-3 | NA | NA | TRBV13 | CASSSRSAGNTIYF | TGTGCCAGCAGCTCCAGGTCGGCTGGAAACACCATATATTTT
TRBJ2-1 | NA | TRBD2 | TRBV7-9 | CASSQTGLGTDEQFF | TGTGCCAGCAGCCAGACGGGACTAGGGACGGATGAGCAGTTCTTC
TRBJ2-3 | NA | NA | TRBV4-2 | CASSQAGPPSQDTQYF | TGTGCCAGCAGCCAAGCGGGACCCCCTTCCCAAGATACGCAGTATTTT
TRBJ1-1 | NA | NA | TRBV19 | CAIQVWAGTNTEAFF | TGTGCCATCCAAGTATGGGCAGGTACTAACACTGAAGCTTTCTTT
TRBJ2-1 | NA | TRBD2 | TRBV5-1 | CASSLDGRAGNEQFF | TGCGCCAGCAGCTTGGACGGGAGGGCCGGGAATGAGCAGTTCTTC
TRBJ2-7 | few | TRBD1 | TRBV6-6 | CASSPSGTGPYEQYF | TGTGCCAGCAGTCCCTCCGGGACAGGGCCCTACGAGCAGTACTTC
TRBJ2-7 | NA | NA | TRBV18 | CASSPKPNYYEQYF | TGTGCCAGCTCACCAAAGCCCAACTACTACGAGCAGTACTTC
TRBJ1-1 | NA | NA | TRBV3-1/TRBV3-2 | CASSQNSGATEAFF | TGTGCCAGCAGCCAAAATTCTGGGGCCACTGAAGCTTTCTTT
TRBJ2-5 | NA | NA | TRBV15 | CATSRVRARPETQYF | TGTGCCACCAGCAGAGTAAGGGCCCGCCCAGAGACCCAGTACTTC
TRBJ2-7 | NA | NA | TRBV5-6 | CASSLGVSPYEQYF | TGTGCCAGCAGCTTGGGAGTTAGCCCCTACGAGCAGTACTTC
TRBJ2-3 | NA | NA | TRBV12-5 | CASGLVFRRTTDTQYF | TGTGCTAGTGGTTTGGTATTTCGACGGACCACAGATACGCAGTATTTT
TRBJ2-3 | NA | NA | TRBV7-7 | CASSLGQYTDTQYF | TGTGCTAGCAGCTTAGGGCAGTACACAGATACGCAGTATTTT
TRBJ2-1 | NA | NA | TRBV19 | CASSINRPQKREQFF | TGTGCCAGTAGTATCAACCGCCCACAGAAGAGAGAGCAGTTCTTC
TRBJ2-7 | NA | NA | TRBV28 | CASSETGRLNEQYF | TGTGCCAGCAGTGAGACAGGGAGGTTGAACGAGCAGTACTTC
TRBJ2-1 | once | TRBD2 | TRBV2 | CASSIQLAGLGFEQFF | TGTGCCAGCAGTATTCAACTAGCGGGGTTGGGTTTCGAGCAGTTCTTC
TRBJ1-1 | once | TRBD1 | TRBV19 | CASSIDLFGTGGTEAFF | TGTGCCAGTAGTATAGATCTATTCGGGACAGGGGGCACTGAAGCTTTCTTT
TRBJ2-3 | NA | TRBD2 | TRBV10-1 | CASSSKGGSSTDTQYF | TGCGCCAGCAGTTCCAAGGGAGGGTCCAGCACAGATACGCAGTATTTT
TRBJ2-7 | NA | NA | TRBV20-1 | CSASKTNAYEQYF | TGCAGTGCTAGTAAGACTAACGCCTACGAGCAGTACTTC
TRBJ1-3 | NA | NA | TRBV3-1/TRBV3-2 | CASRALGNTIYF | TGTGCCAGCCGGGCCCTTGGAAACACCATATATTTT
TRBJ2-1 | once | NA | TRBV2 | CASRPGQENYNEQFF | TGTGCCAGCAGACCGGGACAAGAAAATTACAATGAGCAGTTCTTC
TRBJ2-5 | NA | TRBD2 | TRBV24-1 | CATSDFVTGGQETQYF | TGTGCCACCAGTGATTTCGTGACCGGGGGGCAAGAGACCCAGTACTTC
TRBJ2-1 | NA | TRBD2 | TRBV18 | CASSPGLAYRQEQFF | TGTGCCAGCTCACCGGGACTAGCGTACCGCCAGGAGCAGTTCTTC
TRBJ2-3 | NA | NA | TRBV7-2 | CASSHGGDTQYF | TGTGCCAGCAGTCACGGAGGAGATACGCAGTATTTT
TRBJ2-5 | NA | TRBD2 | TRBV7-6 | CASSRFAERESGETQYF | TGTGCCAGCAGCCGTTTTGCCGAGCGGGAGTCAGGGGAGACCCAGTACTTC
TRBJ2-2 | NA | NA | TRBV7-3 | CASRNPGATGELFF | TGTGCCAGCAGAAACCCGGGGGCCACCGGGGAGCTGTTTTTT
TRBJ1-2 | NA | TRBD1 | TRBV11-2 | CASSLDETGYNYGYTF | TGTGCCAGCAGCTTAGACGAGACAGGGTACAACTATGGCTACACCTTC
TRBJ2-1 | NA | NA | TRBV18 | CATAGAASYNEQFF | TGTGCCACTGCGGGGGCGGCCTCCTACAATGAGCAGTTCTTC
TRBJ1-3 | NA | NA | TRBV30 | CAWSGGGRNTIYF | TGTGCCTGGAGTGGGGGCGGGAGAAACACCATATATTTT
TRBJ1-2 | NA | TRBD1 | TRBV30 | CAWSATGDGYTF | TGTGCCTGGAGTGCGACAGGGGACGGCTACACCTTC
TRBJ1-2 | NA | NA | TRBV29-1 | CSVEVIGRYGYTF | TGCAGCGTTGAAGTGATAGGGCGCTATGGCTACACCTTC
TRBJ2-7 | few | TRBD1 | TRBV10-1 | CASSVKEDRPPYEQYF | TGCGCCAGCAGTGTGAAAGAGGACAGGCCTCCCTACGAGCAGTACTTC
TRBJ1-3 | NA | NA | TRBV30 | CAWSGGVSSGNTIYF | TGTGCCTGGAGTGGTGGGGTCAGCTCTGGAAACACCATATATTTT
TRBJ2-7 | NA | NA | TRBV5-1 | CASSLTQAEQYF | TGCGCCAGCAGCTTGACCCAGGCCGAGCAGTACTTC